This T cell receptor beta chain appears in the sequencing data of a study of T cells in Graves' hyperthyroidism and ophthalmopathy. Study-level background: Upon initial diagnosis and before any treatment, peripheral blood was collected. Notes on the study in general: With a median lead of around 5.9 months before onset, the model predicted ophthalmopathy. Blood held most thyroid clonotypes expanded above 0.001 frequency.

Researchers took RNA transcripts and amplified the TCR beta CDR3 regions from them. The primer set for the first-round RT-PCR of the TCR CDR3 was HTBI. Via MiXCR, TCRdb re-called the multiplex PCR reads, giving one row per CDR3 protein. This table holds around 530,000 distinct CDR3 sequences, roughly 15% found once. Diagnoses were made from clinical symptoms, serum measures (thyroxine and TRAb), thyroid ultrasound and orbital computed tomography. The sample holds many counts of this clonotype. The antigen remains unidentified. This receptor was taken from a woman younger than 30 with Graves' ophthalmopathy. The specimen sequenced was blood.

CDR3 region: CASSLFTDGPMNTEAFF. CDR3 bases: TGCGCCAGCAGCTTGTTTACAGACGGCCCTATGAACACTGAAGCTTTCTTT. The chain couples TRBV5-1 to TRBJ1-1; no definite D call. CDR3 size: 17 residues. CDR1 is SGHRS, CDR2 YFSETQ, per germline. V was clipped by 1 base and J by 0 bases, with 16 bases between them.